This T cell receptor (beta chain) stems from a study of blood T cell repertoires in COVID-19. Study-wide context: Spain, Italy and the United States supplied samples that represented acute and convalescent COVID-19.

The assay was immunoSEQ multiplex PCR, and TCRdb's table has in-frame clones only and misses some. The repertoire consists of approximately 200,000 clones, with approximately 89% occurring once and the leading ten covering 2% to 2.5%. The CDR3 extends over 17 amino acids. Trimming took 4 bases from V and 9 from J; bases not matched to a gene: 15. Germline V gene sequence: CDR1 LGHNA, CDR2 YSLEER. The receptor was isolated from a woman between 40 and 50 years old with acute COVID-19. Specimen: PBMCs or T cells enriched from blood (not recorded which). J is TRBJ2-1 and V is TRBV4-3, with TRBD2 matching 10 bases. The CDR3 DNA sequence: TGCGCCAGCAGCCGCAAGATAGGAGCTAGCGGGAGTGGTGAGCAGTTCTTC. Protein sequence: CASSRKIGASGSGEQFF.